These 15 T cell receptor beta chains were sequenced from one sample in a study of glioma-infiltrating T cells. The iRepertoire nested amplicon-rescue multiplex PCR amplified TCR alpha and beta CDR3s from RNA. In TCRdb, the multiplex PCR reads were re-called with MiXCR into one record per CDR3 protein. The sample yields 400,000 or so distinct CDR3 sequences, 41% seen once. The sample taken for sequencing was glioma tissue, nonneoplastic brain tissue, or PBMCs (not recorded which). The origin of the receptors is a human donor with low-grade glioma or glioblastoma, undergoing nonglioma brain surgery, or in good health (not recorded which).

This clonotype was picked up a small number of times. The chain employs TRBV24-1 and TRBJ2-2; 10 bases map to TRBD2. CDR1 is KGHDR, CDR2 SFDVKD, per germline. The CDR3 contains 18 residues. With V trimmed by 0 bases and J by 0 bases, 3 bases remained unmatched. CDR3 region: CATSDLTSGAANTGELFF. CDR3 DNA: TGTGCCACCAGTGATTTGACTAGCGGGGCCGCGAACACCGGGGAGCTGTTTTTT.

V and J are TRBV7-9 and TRBJ2-3; D gene ambiguous. Germline lookup yields CDR1 SEHNR and CDR2 FQNEAQ (reference sequence). The ends were cut back, 1 base at V and 1 base at J, with 9 bases in the middle. The CDR3 consists of 15 residues. The CDR3: CASSLDGFGTDTQYF. The CDR3 DNA sequence: TGTGCCAGCAGCTTAGATGGCTTCGGCACAGATACGCAGTATTTT.

This clonotype was seen many times. V usage is TRBV7-2 and J usage is TRBJ2-2; 7 nucleotides align to TRBD2. Germline V gene data show CDR1 as SGHTA and CDR2 as FQGNSA. V was pared by 1 base and J by 3 bases, with 5 bases of the junction left unmatched. The CDR3 loop spans 16 amino acids. CDR3 DNA: TGTGCCAGCAGCTTAGGCCAGCGGGATTACACCGGGGAGCTGTTTTTT. It translates to CASSLGQRDYTGELFF.

About this clonotype itself: A much larger clonotype is one base distant, so this may be a read error. The J gene is TRBJ2-5, the V gene TRBV27; 8 nucleotides line up with TRBD1. CDR3 length: 16 amino acids. CDR1 and CDR2 from the germline V gene are MNHEY and SMNVEV (reference sequence). Here the CDR3 reads CANSLSARGQQETQYF. The DNA for the CDR3 is TGTGCCAACAGTTTATCTGCCAGGGGGCAGCAAGAGACCCAGTACTTC.

This clonotype was recorded at least ten times. V usage is TRBV27 and J usage is TRBJ1-5; D gene ambiguous. Germline-derived CDR1 and CDR2 are MNHEY and SMNVEV (reference sequence). V lost 5 bases to trimming and J lost 2 bases, with 13 bases between them. The CDR3 is made up of 15 amino acids. CDR3 nucleotides: TGTGCCAGCAGTCTCAACTCGGAAGGCAATCAGCCCCAGCATTTT. Its translation: CASSLNSEGNQPQHF.

The chain links TRBV20-1 to TRBJ2-1; 10 bases agree with TRBD2. This CDR3 region has 16 residues. Germline loops: CDR1 DFQATT, CDR2 SNEGSKA (reference sequence). V was pared by 0 bases and J by 10 bases, with 12 bases of the junction left unmatched. The CDR3: CSARESSGRIVEEQFF. CDR3 bases: TGCAGTGCTAGAGAATCTAGCGGGAGAATCGTTGAGGAGCAGTTCTTC.

The chain couples TRBV6-1 to TRBJ2-7, with TRBD1 matching 8 bases. The CDR3 extends over 17 amino acids. Germline values: CDR1 MNHNS, CDR2 SASEGT. The trim removed 7 bases at V and 3 bases at J, leaving 17 bases unmatched. CDR3 region: CASTLTGDRTSNYEQYF. CDR3 bases: TGTGCCAGCACATTGACAGGGGACAGAACCTCTAACTACGAGCAGTACTTC.

This chain connects TRBV27 to TRBJ2-5; D is perhaps TRBD1 or TRBD2 (7 bases each). Germline lookup yields CDR1 MNHEY and CDR2 SMNVEV (reference sequence). V was pared by 4 bases and J by 7 bases, with 22 bases between. The CDR3 length is 16 residues. The chain's CDR3 is CASSSSDRLAGGTQYF. CDR3 in DNA: TGTGCCAGCAGTTCGTCGGACCGACTAGCAGGGGGGACCCAGTACTTC.

With respect to this clonotype: A much larger clone is a single base away; this may be a read error. This chain connects TRBV27 to TRBJ1-2, with no clear D. Germline CDR1 MNHEY, CDR2 SMNVEV (reference sequence). This CDR3 region has 13 residues. The CDR3 region is CTSSFLGLGGYTF. CDR3 in DNA: TGTACCAGCAGCTTCCTGGGGTTAGGCGGCTACACCTTC.

The chain uses TRBV11-2 and TRBJ1-1; tentatively, D is TRBD1 (5 bases). The V end was cut by 1 base, the J end by 5 bases, with 17 bases between. CDR1 is SGHAT, CDR2 FQNNGV, per germline. The CDR3 loop spans 16 amino acids. The CDR3 nucleotides read TGTGCCAGCAGCTTAGGGGCAGGGTTTCAAAGAACTGAAGCTTTCTTT. Its translation is CASSLGAGFQRTEAFF.

The gene calls are TRBV20-1 and TRBJ2-1; D is unresolved. Germline values: CDR1 DFQATT, CDR2 SNEGSKA (reference sequence). The CDR3 is 13 amino acids. With 2 bases removed from V and 4 bases from J, the gap between germline ends came to 9 bases. CDR3 sequence (DNA): TGCAGTGCTAGAACTGGGTTTTACAATGAGCAGTTCTTC. Protein: CSARTGFYNEQFF.

The sample holds many counts of this clonotype. The chain is built from TRBV28 and TRBJ2-7; 9 nucleotides agree with TRBD2. V dropped 2 bases and J dropped 7; count of bases not matched to a gene: 12. The germline V gene encodes CDR1 MDHEN and CDR2 SYDVKM. The CDR3 length is 16 residues. The CDR3 DNA reads TGTGCCAGCAGTTTAAGTGTTAGCGGGAGTTTGTGTGAGCAGTACTTC. This translates into CASSLSVSGSLCEQYF.

This clonotype showed up many times. J is TRBJ2-1 and V is TRBV7-9, with D possibly TRBD1 on 5 matching bases. This CDR3 is 12 amino acids long. Trimming cost V 5 bases and J 6 bases, with 8 bases left between them. Germline assignment: CDR1 SEHNR and CDR2 FQNEAQ (reference sequence). The CDR3 DNA reads TGTGCCAGCAGCCTGCAGGGCAATGAGCAGTTCTTC. Its protein product is CASSLQGNEQFF.

V gene TRBV28 combines with J gene TRBJ2-5, with a tentative D call TRBD2 (7 bases). The CDR3 sequence is 13 residues long. The V gene's germline CDR1 is MDHEN and CDR2 SYDVKM. Trimming removed 5 bases from V and 5 bases from J, with 12 bases in between. CDR3 coding DNA: TGTGCCAGCAGTGGGGGGGGCCGGGAGACCCAGTACTTC. This translates into CASSGGGRETQYF.

The chain uses TRBV20-1 and TRBJ2-3, with TRBD1 matching 9 bases. Germline loops: CDR1 DFQATT, CDR2 SNEGSKA (reference sequence). CDR3 length: 14 amino acids. V gave up 7 bases and J gave up 5 bases; unmatched junction bases: 10. CDR3 DNA sequence: TGCAGTGTTAGGACAGGGGCTGCCCTAGATACGCAGTATTTT. Translation: CSVRTGAALDTQYF.